The 29 T cell receptor beta chains listed next were all sequenced from one sample in a study of control samples from healthy donors and cancer patients. TCRdb's table, derived via immunoSEQ multiplex PCR, lists solely in-frame clones and lacks some. Counted here are about 92,000 clones, more than 75% occurring once; the ten biggest clones make up around 10%. The sample taken for sequencing was blood. The receptors come from an older woman in good health.

The chain couples TRBV11-2 to TRBJ1-1; D gene ambiguous. The CDR3 sequence is 14 residues long. Germline assignment: CDR1 SGHAT and CDR2 FQNNGV. The V end was cut by 2 bases, the J end by 4 bases, with 11 bases between. The CDR3 loop is CASSLTLVSTEAFF. DNA for the CDR3: TGTGCCAGCAGCTTAACTCTGGTGTCCACTGAAGCTTTCTTT.

The genes are TRBV6-2 or TRBV6-3 and TRBJ2-1; possibly TRBD1 for D (6 bases). V was cut by 0 bases and J by 6 bases, with 12 bases left in between. CDR1 is MNHEY and CDR2 is SVGEGT in the germline V gene. The CDR3 runs to 15 residues. The CDR3 loop reads CASSYSWTVVNEQFF. The DNA of the CDR3 is TGTGCCAGCAGTTACTCCTGGACAGTGGTCAATGAGCAGTTCTTC.

This clone occurred a few times. The chain recombines TRBV6-2 or TRBV6-3 with TRBJ2-1; 8 bases are shared with TRBD1. V dropped 6 bases and J dropped 7; count of bases not matched to a gene: 8. Per the germline V gene, CDR1 is MNHEY and CDR2 is SVGEGT. The CDR3 length is 14 residues. The CDR3, as DNA: TGTGCCAGCAGCCAGTCCCGGGACAGGAATGAGCAGTTCTTC. Its protein product is CASSQSRDRNEQFF.

This clone has only one observation. The V call is TRBV9, the J call TRBJ2-1, with TRBD2 matching over 10 bases. Germline assignment: CDR1 SGDLS and CDR2 YYNGEE. V gave up 4 bases and J gave up 8 bases; unmatched junction bases: 15. CDR3 length: 17 amino acids. As DNA, the CDR3 is TGTGCCAGCAGCCGCCTTGCTAGCGGGGGAATGTTCCATGAGCAGTTCTTC. It encodes CASSRLASGGMFHEQFF.

This clone showed up just a few times. The J gene is TRBJ1-1, the V gene TRBV4-3, with 9 bases identical to TRBD1. This CDR3 has 16 amino acids. Germline V CDR1 and CDR2: LGHNA, YSLEER. J was trimmed by 3 bases and V by 1 base; bases with no gene match: 6. The CDR3 DNA reads as TGCGCCAGCAGCCAAGCTAGGACAGGGGAGTACACTGAAGCTTTCTTT. This sequence encodes CASSQARTGEYTEAFF.

The V and J genes are TRBV19 and TRBJ2-1, with 12 bases identical to TRBD2. The CDR3 consists of 15 residues. The germline CDR1 and CDR2 sequences are LNHDA and SQIVND (reference sequence). V was clipped by 8 bases and J by 7 bases; unmatched bases: 9. For the CDR3, the DNA is TGTGCCAGTCGGATGGGACTAGCGGGCAAAAATGAGCAGTTCTTC. Translated: CASRMGLAGKNEQFF.

The chain employs TRBV19 and TRBJ1-5; 10 positions agree with TRBD1. CDR3 size: 17 residues. Germline V gives CDR1 LNHDA, CDR2 SQIVND (reference sequence). V trimming: 6 bases; J trimming: 4 bases; junction bases outside the gene matches: 12. The CDR3 protein is CASRPDRGPGLNQPQHF. The CDR3 coding sequence is TGTGCCAGTAGGCCTGACAGGGGGCCGGGGCTTAATCAGCCCCAGCATTTT.

V gene TRBV14 combines with J gene TRBJ1-1, with 11 bases aligning to TRBD1. The germline CDR1 and CDR2 sequences are SGHDN and FVKESK. This CDR3 is built from 17 residues. The trim removed 2 bases at V and 3 bases at J, leaving 8 bases unmatched. The CDR3, as DNA: TGTGCCAGCAGCCAAAGGACAGGGGGCGGATCGGACACTGAAGCTTTCTTT. Translating it yields CASSQRTGGGSDTEAFF.

The rearrangement links TRBV2 to TRBJ2-5; D unresolved. The CDR3 sequence is 14 residues long. V lost 0 bases to trimming and J lost 1 base, with 6 bases between them. The V gene's germline CDR1 is SNHLY and CDR2 FYNNEI. The CDR3 here is CASSEANSQETQYF. The CDR3 region has the DNA TGTGCCAGCAGTGAAGCTAACAGCCAAGAGACCCAGTACTTC. The whole variable domain, filled in from reference TRBV2 and TRBJ2-5, reads EPEVTQTPSHQVTQMGQEVILRCVPISNHLYFYWYRQILGQKVEFLVSFYNNEISEKSEIFDDQFSVERPDGSNFTLKIRSTKLEDSAMYFCASSEANSQETQYFGPGTRLLVL.

The chain joins TRBV28 to TRBJ1-1, with D possibly TRBD1 on 5 matching bases. Deletions cut 5 bases from V and 6 bases from J, with 16 bases between. The CDR3 length is 14 residues. The germline V gene has CDR1 MDHEN and CDR2 SYDVKM. The CDR3 loop reads CASSETEGWSEAFF. The CDR3 DNA follows: TGTGCCAGCAGTGAGACAGAGGGCTGGTCTGAAGCTTTCTTT.

The chain carries TRBV7-8 and TRBJ2-7, with D maybe TRBD2 (6 bases). V was shortened by 3 bases and J by 3 bases, with 15 bases between the two germline ends. CDR1 and CDR2 from the germline V gene are SGHVS and FQNEAQ. The CDR3 spans 15 residues. The CDR3 DNA reads TGTGCCAGCAGCTTCGCCGCGCCTAGCGTCTACGAGCAGTACTTC. Translated, it gives CASSFAAPSVYEQYF.

This chain connects TRBV28 to TRBJ1-1; D unclear. The CDR3 length is 14 residues. Trimming cost V 4 bases and J 2 bases, with 11 bases left between them. Per the germline V gene, CDR1 is MDHEN and CDR2 is SYDVKM. CDR3: CASSSSLGNTEAFF. CDR3 coding DNA: TGTGCCAGCAGTTCGTCCCTGGGCAACACTGAAGCTTTCTTT.

The chain recombines TRBV9 with TRBJ1-2; D gene unclear. V gave up 0 bases and J gave up 5 bases, with 11 bases separating them. This CDR3 comprises 14 residues. Germline V gene lookup returns CDR1 SGDLS and CDR2 YYNGEE. CDR3 region: CASSVDGNGYGYTF. DNA for the CDR3: TGTGCCAGCAGCGTAGATGGGAATGGATATGGCTACACCTTC.

The J gene is TRBJ2-7, the V gene TRBV5-1; 7 positions match TRBD1. J was trimmed by 1 base and V by 4 bases; bases with no gene match: 11. Germline CDR1 reads SGHRS; CDR2 reads YFSETQ. The CDR3 covers 16 residues. The CDR3 region is CASSLGPGQSSYEQYF. Written as DNA, the CDR3 is TGCGCCAGCAGCCTGGGACCGGGACAGAGTTCCTACGAGCAGTACTTC.

V usage is TRBV18 and J usage is TRBJ1-2; D perhaps matches TRBD1 (6 bases). CDR1 is KGHSH, CDR2 LQKENI, per germline. The V end lost 2 bases, the J end lost 2 bases, and 9 bases lay between the germline ends. The CDR3 loop spans 14 amino acids. The DNA of the CDR3 is TGTGCCAGCTCACCAAAACAGGGCAACTATGGCTACACCTTC. Its protein is CASSPKQGNYGYTF.

This clone was observed once. This chain joins TRBV27 and TRBJ2-7; D is possibly TRBD1 (6 bases). Germline loops: CDR1 MNHEY, CDR2 SMNVEV (reference sequence). V was trimmed by 6 bases and J by 2 bases, leaving 11 bases between them. The CDR3 consists of 13 residues. CDR3 region: CASRGHPPYEQYF. The CDR3 nucleotides read TGTGCCAGCAGGGGACATCCCCCCTACGAGCAGTACTTC.

This clone was seen a handful of times. This chain links TRBV7-2 with TRBJ1-6; no firm D call. Trimming removed 5 bases from V and 1 base from J, with 21 bases in between. CDR3 size: 19 residues. CDR1 is SGHTA, CDR2 FQGNSA, per germline. CDR3 in DNA: TGTGCCAGCAGCCTACCCAAGAAGTCGACCGCGTCCTATAATTCACCCCTCCACTTT. This gives the protein CASSLPKKSTASYNSPLHF.

CDR3 coding DNA: TGCGCCAGCAGCCAATCCCCTGGGACGGTGAATAATTCACCCCTCCACTTT. This translates into CASSQSPGTVNNSPLHF. The chain employs TRBV4-3 and TRBJ1-6, with D perhaps TRBD1 (5 bases). The CDR3 runs 17 residues. CDR1 LGHNA and CDR2 YSLEER come from the germline V gene. The V and J ends lost 2 bases and 5 bases respectively, with 16 bases between them.

This clone appeared once. This rearrangement joins TRBV24-1 to TRBJ1-4; tentative D call: TRBD1 (5 bases). V was clipped by 5 bases and J by 4 bases, with 13 bases between them. The CDR3 length is 15 residues. The germline V gene has CDR1 KGHDR and CDR2 SFDVKD. For the CDR3, the DNA is TGTGCCACCAGTGTCCGACAGTACGGTAATGAAAAACTGTTTTTT. As protein: CATSVRQYGNEKLFF.

This clone has a handful of counts. The chain carries TRBV6-5 and TRBJ1-4, with a tentative D call TRBD1 (5 bases). V was shortened by 4 bases and J by 5 bases, with 11 bases between the two germline ends. The CDR3 has 14 residues. CDR1 is MNHEY, CDR2 SVGAGI, per germline. The CDR3 protein is CASSSGTENEKLFF. The DNA of the CDR3 is TGTGCCAGCAGTTCCGGGACGGAGAATGAAAAACTGTTTTTT.

The chain has TRBV7-9 and TRBJ2-1; 8 nucleotides match TRBD1. In germline, CDR1 is SEHNR, CDR2 FQNEAQ (reference sequence). CDR3 length equals 14 residues. V gave up 4 bases and J gave up 7 bases; unmatched junction bases: 6. The CDR3 DNA is TGTGCCAGCAGCTGGACAGGGACCCTTAATGAGCAGTTCTTC. This translates into CASSWTGTLNEQFF.

This clone was counted a single time. The chain employs TRBV15 and TRBJ1-5, with 10 bases lining up with TRBD1. The length of the CDR3 is 16 residues. Per the germline V gene, CDR1 is LNHNV and CDR2 is YYDKDF (reference sequence). V was clipped by 0 bases and J by 5 bases; unmatched bases: 4. The CDR3 protein is CATSRDMGQGYQPQHF. In nucleotides, the CDR3 is TGTGCCACCAGCAGAGATATGGGACAGGGGTATCAGCCCCAGCATTTT.

The chain has TRBV27 and TRBJ2-6, with 8 bases fitting TRBD1. This CDR3 has 18 residues. The V gene's germline CDR1 is MNHEY and CDR2 SMNVEV (reference sequence). Trimming removed 3 bases from V and 1 base from J; junction bases left unmatched: 8. CDR3 in DNA: TGTGCCAGCAGTTTGGGGACAGGACTTGCTTCTGGGGCCAACGTCCTGACTTTC. This translates into CASSLGTGLASGANVLTF.

This clone occurred a few times. The rearrangement links TRBV18 to TRBJ2-7, with TRBD1 as a possible D gene (6 bases). CDR1 KGHSH and CDR2 LQKENI come from the germline V gene. The CDR3 is 15 amino acids. V lost 5 bases and J lost 1, with 15 bases in between. The CDR3, as DNA: TGTGCCAGCTCATTCAATCCGACAGGTTCCTACGAGCAGTACTTC. It is translated as CASSFNPTGSYEQYF.

The chain recombines TRBV5-1 with TRBJ1-5; D is uncertain. Deletions cut 4 bases from V and 0 bases from J, with 14 bases between. CDR1 and CDR2 (germline): SGHRS, YFSETQ. There are 16 residues in the CDR3. The CDR3 sequence is CASSLGGPSSNQPQHF. The CDR3 DNA follows: TGCGCCAGCAGCCTTGGCGGGCCCTCTAGCAATCAGCCCCAGCATTTT.

The gene calls are TRBV27 and TRBJ1-1, with D uncertain. Germline assignment: CDR1 MNHEY and CDR2 SMNVEV (reference sequence). CDR3 length equals 13 residues. V was trimmed by 0 bases and J by 4 bases, leaving 6 bases between them. In DNA form, the CDR3 reads TGTGCCAGCAGTTTATCCCGGCTCACTGAAGCTTTCTTT. It specifies CASSLSRLTEAFF.

V gene TRBV29-1 combines with J gene TRBJ1-4; weak D call: TRBD1 (5 bases). Germline lookup yields CDR1 SQVTM and CDR2 ANQGSEA. The CDR3 runs to 12 residues. Deletions cut 5 bases from V and 10 bases from J, with 14 bases between. DNA of the CDR3: TGCAGCGTTTGGACGGCGCAGGGAAAACTGTTTTTT. Translation: CSVWTAQGKLFF.

The V and J genes are TRBV7-2 and TRBJ2-6; 9 nucleotides agree with TRBD1. CDR1 and CDR2 (germline): SGHTA, FQGNSA. The CDR3 has 16 residues. The V gene end was trimmed by 6 bases and the J gene end by 3 bases; junction bases not matched to a gene: 6. CDR3 protein: CASSPGTGFGANVLTF. CDR3 sequence (DNA): TGTGCCAGCAGTCCGGGGACAGGGTTTGGGGCCAACGTCCTGACTTTC.

The V call is TRBV18, the J call TRBJ1-4; D is uncertain. The CDR3 is 14 amino acids. The V gene lost 1 base and the J gene lost 0 bases, with 3 bases spanning the gap. Germline V CDR1 and CDR2: KGHSH, LQKENI. The CDR3 sequence: CASSPQATNEKLFF. The CDR3 nucleotides are TGTGCCAGCTCACCACAGGCAACTAATGAAAAACTGTTTTTT.